The 23 T cell receptor beta chains below all came from one sample that was sequenced in a study of T-cell memory formation after mild COVID-19. TCRdb ran MiXCR on the 5' RACE reads and lists one entry per CDR3 protein. Altogether roughly 51,000 distinct CDR3 sequences are present, approximately 7% being singletons, with the ten largest covering roughly 1.5%. The sequenced sample was PBMCs or a T cell subset sorted from them (not recorded which). The receptors shown here come from a man between 18 and 35 years old who had mild COVID-19 (a few samples of this study predate the infection). Cell type and time point are not known.

This clonotype showed up just a few times. The J gene is TRBJ2-3, the V gene TRBV10-3; TRBD2 is a possible D gene (6 bases). V lost 5 bases to trimming and J lost 1 base, with 13 bases between them. The CDR3 sequence is 15 residues long. Germline CDR1 reads ENHRY; CDR2 reads SYGVKD. DNA of the CDR3: TGTGCCATCAGTTATCCTCCGGGGGGCACAGATACGCAGTATTTT. Its protein product is CAISYPPGGTDTQYF.

The chain links TRBV6-2 or TRBV6-3 to TRBJ1-1; D is uncertain. The CDR3 length is 16 residues. The V gene's germline CDR1 is MNHEY and CDR2 SVGEGT. The V gene lost 0 bases and the J gene lost 3 bases, with 14 bases spanning the gap. DNA of the CDR3: TGTGCCAGCAGTTACTCGAAGGTGAGAGGTCACACTGAAGCTTTCTTT. This translates into CASSYSKVRGHTEAFF.

In its sample, this clonotype was seen many times. The chain joins TRBV28 to TRBJ1-6; the match to TRBD1 covers 8 bases. V gave up 0 bases and J gave up 13 bases; unmatched junction bases: 5. Germline V gene data show CDR1 as MDHEN and CDR2 as SYDVKM. The CDR3 is 14 amino acids. DNA for the CDR3: TGTGCCAGCAGTTTATGGACAGGGGTAGGGCCCCTCCACTTT. As protein: CASSLWTGVGPLHF.

The sample holds many counts of this clonotype. The genes are TRBV4-2 and TRBJ1-6; D not certain. Trimming took 3 bases from V and 4 from J, leaving 10 bases between them. In germline, CDR1 is LGHNA, CDR2 YNFKEQ. The CDR3 totals 15 residues. The DNA of the CDR3 is TGTGCCAGCAGCCAGCAGGACCCATATAATTCACCCCTCCACTTT. This sequence encodes CASSQQDPYNSPLHF.

This clonotype was counted many times. This chain uses TRBV12-3 or TRBV12-4 with TRBJ2-1; D is possibly TRBD1 or TRBD2 (5 bases each). This CDR3 is 13 amino acids long. Trimming left V 6 bases short and J 8 bases short, with 14 bases between. CDR3 loop: CASRPGTNDEQFF. In DNA, the CDR3 is TGTGCCAGCAGGCCCGGGACGAACGATGAGCAGTTCTTC.

The rearrangement uses TRBV18 and TRBJ1-4; D is possibly TRBD1 (5 bases). V was pared by 6 bases and J by 3 bases, with 11 bases between. CDR3 length: 14 amino acids. Germline V gene lookup returns CDR1 KGHSH and CDR2 LQKENI. The CDR3 bases are TGTGCCAGCTCTCTGCGACAGCCTAATGAAAAACTGTTTTTT. As protein: CASSLRQPNEKLFF. Full variable domain (remainder filled in from reference TRBV18 and TRBJ1-4): NAGVMQNPRHLVRRRGQEARLRCSPMKGHSHVYWYRQLPEEGLKFMVYLQKENIIDESGMPKERFSAEFPKEGPSILRIQQVVRGDSAAYFCASSLRQPNEKLFFGSGTQLSVL.

J is TRBJ1-4 and V is TRBV10-2, with unresolved D. The CDR3 sequence is 10 residues long. The germline V and J ends were trimmed by 10 bases and 7 bases, with 7 bases remaining between them. Germline V gives CDR1 WSHSY, CDR2 SAAADI. CDR3 bases: TGCGCCACCATGGGTGAAAAACTGTTTTTT. This encodes CATMGEKLFF.

This clonotype was seen a few times. This rearrangement joins TRBV5-6 to TRBJ2-3; D perhaps matches TRBD1 (6 bases). V gave up 0 bases and J gave up 3 bases, with 14 bases separating them. This CDR3 has 16 amino acids. Germline V lookup: CDR1 SGHDT, CDR2 YYEEEE. The CDR3 reads CASSLDSGGVTDTQYF. The CDR3 DNA sequence: TGTGCCAGCAGCTTGGATTCTGGGGGCGTGACAGATACGCAGTATTTT. Combining the CDR3 with reference TRBV5-6 and TRBJ2-3 gives the whole variable domain DAGVTQSPTHLIKTRGQQVTLRCSPKSGHDTVSWYQQALGQGPQFIFQYYEEEERQRGNFPDRFSGHQFPNYSSELNVNALLLGDSALYLCASSLDSGGVTDTQYFGPGTRLTVL.

Many counts were recorded for this clonotype. The rearrangement uses TRBV6-5 and TRBJ2-2; no firm D call. Germline V gene data show CDR1 as MNHEY and CDR2 as SVGAGI. CDR3 length equals 14 residues. V was pared by 2 bases and J by 3 bases, with 7 bases between. The CDR3 loop is CASSYGQDTGELFF. Here the CDR3 DNA reads TGTGCCAGCAGTTACGGTCAGGACACCGGGGAGCTGTTTTTT.

The chain has TRBV6-2 or TRBV6-3 and TRBJ1-5; D is uncertain. Germline V gene lookup returns CDR1 MNHEY and CDR2 SVGEGT. The CDR3 length is 14 residues. V shed 5 bases and J shed 4 bases, with 12 bases lying between them. CDR3 protein: CASSLLSPNQPQHF. CDR3 bases: TGTGCCAGCAGTCTACTGTCTCCTAATCAGCCCCAGCATTTT.

This clonotype was detected only a few times. The V gene is TRBV12-3 or TRBV12-4, the J gene TRBJ2-2; 9 nucleotides match TRBD1. Losses at the gene ends were 4 bases for V and 2 bases for J; bases not matched to a gene: 2. The CDR3 has 15 amino acids. Here the CDR3 reads CASSSTGGNTGELFF. Written as DNA, the CDR3 is TGTGCCAGCAGTTCTACAGGGGGCAACACCGGGGAGCTGTTTTTT.

This clonotype was recorded many times. The chain joins TRBV7-3 to TRBJ2-3; 11 nucleotides align to TRBD2. The CDR3 has 14 residues. CDR1 is SGHTA, CDR2 FQGTGA, per germline. The V gene end was trimmed by 8 bases and the J gene end by 5 bases; junction bases not matched to a gene: 6. This chain's CDR3 is CASSSGGRVDTQYF. The CDR3 region has the DNA TGTGCCAGCTCTAGCGGGGGGCGCGTAGATACGCAGTATTTT.

This clonotype has just a few counts. The CDR3 region has the DNA TGCGCCAGCAGCCTCGAGCAGGGGGCTGGGCCCCAGCATTTT. Translation: CASSLEQGAGPQHF. The rearrangement joins TRBV5-1 to TRBJ1-5; TRBD1 matches 8 bases. V dropped 4 bases and J dropped 9; count of bases not matched to a gene: 9. The CDR3 length is 14 residues. The V gene's germline CDR1 is SGHRS and CDR2 YFSETQ. The variable domain in full, completed from reference TRBV5-1 and TRBJ1-5, reads KAGVTQTPRYLIKTRGQQVTLSCSPISGHRSVSWYQQTPGQGLQFLFEYFSETQRNKGNFPGRFSGRQFSNSRSEMNVSTLELGDSALYLCASSLEQGAGPQHFGDGTRLSIL.

This clonotype was counted ten times or more. The chain is built from TRBV6-5 and TRBJ1-2; possible D gene TRBD1, 6 bases. Per germline, CDR1 MNHEY and CDR2 SVGAGI. The CDR3 is 13 amino acids. V lost 5 bases to trimming and J lost 7 bases, with 14 bases between them. CDR3 protein: CASSNTGLGGYTF. DNA for the CDR3: TGTGCCAGCAGTAATACAGGGTTGGGTGGCTACACCTTC.

The CDR3: CSVPGLRRRTQYF. CDR3 nucleotides: TGCAGTGTTCCGGGACTGCGGAGGAGGACCCAGTACTTC. The genes are TRBV20-1 and TRBJ2-5; the D gene is possibly TRBD2 (6 bases). Germline V gene lookup returns CDR1 DFQATT and CDR2 SNEGSKA (reference sequence). V lost 7 bases and J 7 bases, leaving 19 bases between the germline ends. CDR3 length equals 13 residues.

This clonotype was counted a few times. The chain has TRBV7-2 and TRBJ1-1, with D possibly TRBD1 on 6 matching bases. This CDR3 contains 12 residues. V was cut by 5 bases and J by 8 bases, with 12 bases left in between. CDR1 is SGHTA, CDR2 FQGNSA, per germline. In DNA form, the CDR3 reads TGTGCCAGCAGCCTAAGGGGGGGAGAAGCTTTCTTT. As protein: CASSLRGGEAFF. Full variable domain (remainder filled in from reference TRBV7-2 and TRBJ1-1): GAGVSQSPSNKVTEKGKDVELRCDPISGHTALYWYRQSLGQGLEFLIYFQGNSAPDKSGLPSDRFSAERTGGSVSTLTIQRTQQEDSAVYLCASSLRGGEAFFGQGTRLTVV.

In its sample, this clonotype was seen a few times. The genes are TRBV7-2 and TRBJ1-1; no clear D gene. Trimming took off 6 bases at V and 3 bases at J, with 8 bases between the two ends. CDR3 length equals 12 residues. Germline CDR1 reads SGHTA; CDR2 reads FQGNSA. Here the CDR3 DNA reads TGTGCCAGCAGAACGGGTGACACTGAAGCTTTCTTT. Its protein is CASRTGDTEAFF.

In this sample, this clonotype turned up a few times. The gene calls are TRBV4-3 and TRBJ2-1; TRBD1 matches at 9 bases. V lost 3 bases and J lost 2; bases outside the gene matches: 2. The CDR3 runs to 15 residues. Per germline, CDR1 LGHNA and CDR2 YSLEER. CDR3 coding DNA: TGCGCCAGCAGCCAGGGACAGGGCCCCTACAATGAGCAGTTCTTC. Its protein product is CASSQGQGPYNEQFF.

The chain carries TRBV29-1 and TRBJ2-1; 8 nucleotides agree with TRBD2. CDR1 is SQVTM, CDR2 ANQGSEA, per germline. V dropped 5 bases and J dropped 0; count of bases not matched to a gene: 6. This CDR3 comprises 15 residues. CDR3 loop: CSVSGGTRSYNEQFF. The CDR3 nucleotides are TGCAGCGTTAGCGGGGGAACCCGCTCCTACAATGAGCAGTTCTTC.

The genes are TRBV4-3 and TRBJ2-3, with 10 bases identical to TRBD2. V lost 4 bases to trimming and J lost 2 bases; unmatched junction nucleotides: 6. This CDR3 has 16 amino acids. Germline V CDR1 and CDR2: LGHNA, YSLEER. The DNA of the CDR3 is TGCGCCAGCAGCCGTAGCGGGGGGCTCATCACAGATACGCAGTATTTT. Translated: CASSRSGGLITDTQYF.

The chain uses TRBV7-2 and TRBJ2-2; D unclear. CDR3 size: 12 residues. CDR1 SGHTA and CDR2 FQGNSA come from the germline V gene. V was cut by 5 bases and J by 2 bases, with 3 bases left in between. This chain's CDR3 is CASSSNTGELFF. The CDR3 DNA reads TGTGCCAGCAGCAGTAACACCGGGGAGCTGTTTTTT.

The chain uses TRBV4-3 and TRBJ1-4, with TRBD1 matching over 7 bases. The CDR3 covers 16 residues. Per the germline V gene, CDR1 is LGHNA and CDR2 is YSLEER. The J segment lost 8 bases and the V segment lost 1 base, leaving 10 bases of the junction unmatched. The chain's CDR3 is CASSQVVSRTGEKLFF. The CDR3, as DNA: TGCGCCAGCAGCCAAGTAGTCTCCAGGACAGGCGAAAAACTGTTTTTT.

A few counts support this clonotype. The CDR3 spells CSAERGRVTF. CDR3 DNA: TGCAGTGCTGAAAGGGGGCGAGTAACCTTC. The chain combines TRBV20-1 with TRBJ1-2, with 7 bases that match TRBD1. J was trimmed by 14 bases and V by 5 bases; bases with no gene match: 8. Germline CDR1 DFQATT, CDR2 SNEGSKA (reference sequence). The CDR3 sequence is 10 residues long.